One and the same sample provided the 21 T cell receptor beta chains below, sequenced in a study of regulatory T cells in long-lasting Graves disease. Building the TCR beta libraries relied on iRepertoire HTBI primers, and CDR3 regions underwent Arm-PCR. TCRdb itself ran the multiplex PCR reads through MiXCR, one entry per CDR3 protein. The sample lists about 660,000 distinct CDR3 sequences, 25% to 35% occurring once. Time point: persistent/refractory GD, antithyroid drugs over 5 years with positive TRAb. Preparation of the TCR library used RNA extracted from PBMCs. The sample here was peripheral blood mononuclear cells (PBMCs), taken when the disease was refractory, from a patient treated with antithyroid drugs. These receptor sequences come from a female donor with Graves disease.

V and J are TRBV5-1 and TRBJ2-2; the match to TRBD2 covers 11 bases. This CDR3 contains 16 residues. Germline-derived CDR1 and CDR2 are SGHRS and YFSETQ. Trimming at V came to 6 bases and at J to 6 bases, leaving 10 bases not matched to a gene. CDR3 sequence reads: CASNSLAGGSSGELFF. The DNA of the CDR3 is TGCGCCAGCAACAGTCTAGCGGGAGGTTCGTCCGGGGAGCTGTTTTTT.

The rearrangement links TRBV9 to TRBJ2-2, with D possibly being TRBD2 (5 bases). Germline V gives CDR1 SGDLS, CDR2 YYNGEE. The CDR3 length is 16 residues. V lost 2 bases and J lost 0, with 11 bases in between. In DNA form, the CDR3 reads TGTGCCAGCAGCGTCGAAGGACTCCCGAACACCGGGGAGCTGTTTTTT. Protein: CASSVEGLPNTGELFF.

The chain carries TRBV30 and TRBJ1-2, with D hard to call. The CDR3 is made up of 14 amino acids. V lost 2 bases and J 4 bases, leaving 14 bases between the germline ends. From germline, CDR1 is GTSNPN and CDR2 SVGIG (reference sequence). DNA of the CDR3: TGTGCCTGGAGTCCAAGCCTCCTCCTCTATGGCTACACCTTC. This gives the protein CAWSPSLLLYGYTF.

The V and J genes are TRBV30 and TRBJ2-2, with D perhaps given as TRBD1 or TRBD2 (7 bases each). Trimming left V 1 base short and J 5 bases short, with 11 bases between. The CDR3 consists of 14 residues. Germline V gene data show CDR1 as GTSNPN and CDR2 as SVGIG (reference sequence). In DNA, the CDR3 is TGTGCCTGGAGTGCCCAGGGGGGGACCGGGGAGCTGTTTTTT. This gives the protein CAWSAQGGTGELFF.

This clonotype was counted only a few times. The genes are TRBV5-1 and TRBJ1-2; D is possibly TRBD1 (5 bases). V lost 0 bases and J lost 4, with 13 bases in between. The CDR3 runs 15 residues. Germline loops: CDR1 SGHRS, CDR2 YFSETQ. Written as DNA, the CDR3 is TGCGCCAGCAGCTTGGAGGGGCAGGGACCCTATGGCTACACCTTC. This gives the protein CASSLEGQGPYGYTF.

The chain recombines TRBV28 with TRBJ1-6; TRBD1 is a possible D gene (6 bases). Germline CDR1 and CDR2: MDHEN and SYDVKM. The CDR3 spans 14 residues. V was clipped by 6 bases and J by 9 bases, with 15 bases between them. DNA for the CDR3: TGTGCCAGCAGATCAGCACAGGGTGGTTCACCCCTCCACTTT. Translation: CASRSAQGGSPLHF.

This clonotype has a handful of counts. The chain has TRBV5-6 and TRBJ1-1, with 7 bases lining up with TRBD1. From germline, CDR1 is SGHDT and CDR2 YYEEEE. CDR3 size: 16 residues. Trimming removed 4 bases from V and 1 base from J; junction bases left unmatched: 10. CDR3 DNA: TGTGCCAGCAGCAGCCTATGGGACAGTACGAACACTGAAGCTTTCTTT. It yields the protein CASSSLWDSTNTEAFF.

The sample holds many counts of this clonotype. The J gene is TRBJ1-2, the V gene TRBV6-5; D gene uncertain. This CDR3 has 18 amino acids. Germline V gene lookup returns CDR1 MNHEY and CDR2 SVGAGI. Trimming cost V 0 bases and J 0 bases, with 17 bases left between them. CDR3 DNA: TGTGCCAGCAGTTACTCGAAATCGGGCTCGGCAGCTAACTATGGCTACACCTTC. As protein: CASSYSKSGSAANYGYTF.

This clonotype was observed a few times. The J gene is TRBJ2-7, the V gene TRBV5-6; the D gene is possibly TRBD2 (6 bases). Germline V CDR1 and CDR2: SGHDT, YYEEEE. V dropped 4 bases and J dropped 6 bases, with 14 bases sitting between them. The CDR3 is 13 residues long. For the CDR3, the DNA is TGTGCCAGCAGCGGGAGGACTCGGGGCGAGCAGTACTTC. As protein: CASSGRTRGEQYF.

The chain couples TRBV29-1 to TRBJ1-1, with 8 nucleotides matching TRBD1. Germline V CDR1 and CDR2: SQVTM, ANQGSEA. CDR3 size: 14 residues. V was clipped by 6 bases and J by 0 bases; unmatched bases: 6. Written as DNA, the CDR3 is TGCAGCGTCGAAAGGACAGGGTTGAACACTGAAGCTTTCTTT. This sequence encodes CSVERTGLNTEAFF.

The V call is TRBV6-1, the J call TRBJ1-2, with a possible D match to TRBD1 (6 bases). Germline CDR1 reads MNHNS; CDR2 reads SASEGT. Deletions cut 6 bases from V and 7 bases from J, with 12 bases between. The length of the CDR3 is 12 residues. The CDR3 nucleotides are TGTGCCAGCAGATCAGGGGTATCTGGCTACACCTTC. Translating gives CASRSGVSGYTF.

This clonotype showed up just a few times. In DNA form, the CDR3 reads TGCAGCGGCACTAATGACGCGAACACTGAAGCTTTCTTT. This codes for CSGTNDANTEAFF. This chain joins TRBV29-1 and TRBJ1-1, with D unclear. V lost 7 bases and J 1 base, leaving 13 bases between the germline ends. Germline V gene lookup returns CDR1 SQVTM and CDR2 ANQGSEA. CDR3 length equals 13 residues.

The CDR3: CASSLDLRTGGSVGYTF. Here the CDR3 DNA reads TGTGCCAGCAGCTTAGATCTGCGGACAGGGGGCTCAGTTGGCTACACCTTC. The chain links TRBV11-2 to TRBJ1-2, with TRBD1 identical over 11 bases. The V and J ends lost 0 bases and 7 bases, in that order; junction bases with no gene match: 10. The V gene's germline CDR1 is SGHAT and CDR2 FQNNGV. The CDR3 loop spans 17 amino acids.

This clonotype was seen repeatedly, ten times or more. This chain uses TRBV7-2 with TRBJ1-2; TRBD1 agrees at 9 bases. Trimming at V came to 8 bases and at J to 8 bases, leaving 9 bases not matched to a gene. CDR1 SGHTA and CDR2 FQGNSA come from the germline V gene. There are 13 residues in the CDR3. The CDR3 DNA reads TGTGCCAGCTCACTACGACAGGGGGAAGGCTACACCTTC. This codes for CASSLRQGEGYTF.

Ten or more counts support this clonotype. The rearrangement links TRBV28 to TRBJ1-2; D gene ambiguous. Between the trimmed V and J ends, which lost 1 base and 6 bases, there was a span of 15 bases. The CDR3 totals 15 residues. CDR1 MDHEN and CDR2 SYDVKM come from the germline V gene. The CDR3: CASSLSATGMNGYTF. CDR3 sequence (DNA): TGTGCCAGCAGTTTATCGGCGACTGGCATGAATGGCTACACCTTC.

CDR3 sequence: CASSPTRTGEQYF. DNA for the CDR3: TGTGCCAGCTCACCAACTAGGACTGGCGAGCAGTACTTC. This chain connects TRBV18 to TRBJ2-7, with D possibly TRBD2 on 5 matching bases. CDR3 size: 13 residues. Deletions cut 2 bases from V and 6 bases from J, with 11 bases between. In germline, CDR1 is KGHSH, CDR2 LQKENI.

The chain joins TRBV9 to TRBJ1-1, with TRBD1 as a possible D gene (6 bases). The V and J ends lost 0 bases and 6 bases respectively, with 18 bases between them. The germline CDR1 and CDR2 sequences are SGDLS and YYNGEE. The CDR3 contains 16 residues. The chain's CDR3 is CASSVGEGSGGPEAFF. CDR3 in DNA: TGTGCCAGCAGCGTAGGTGAAGGGTCGGGGGGGCCTGAAGCTTTCTTT.

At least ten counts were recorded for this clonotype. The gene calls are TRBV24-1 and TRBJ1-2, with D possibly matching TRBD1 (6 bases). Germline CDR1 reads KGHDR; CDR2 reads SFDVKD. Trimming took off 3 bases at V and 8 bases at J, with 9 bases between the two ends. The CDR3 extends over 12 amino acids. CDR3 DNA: TGTGCCACCAGTGATATGACAGGAGGCTACACCTTC. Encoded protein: CATSDMTGGYTF.

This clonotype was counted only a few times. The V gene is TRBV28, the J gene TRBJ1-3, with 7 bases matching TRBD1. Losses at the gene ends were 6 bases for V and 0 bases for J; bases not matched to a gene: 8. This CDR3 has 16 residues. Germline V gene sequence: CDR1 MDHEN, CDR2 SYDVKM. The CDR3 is CASSNRQGGSGNTIYF. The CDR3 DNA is TGTGCCAGCAGCAATCGACAGGGAGGCTCTGGAAACACCATATATTTT. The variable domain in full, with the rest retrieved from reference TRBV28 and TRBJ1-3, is DVKVTQSSRYLVKRTGEKVFLECVQDMDHENMFWYRQDPGLGLRLIYFSYDVKMKEKGDIPEGYSVSREKKERFSLILESASTNQTSMYLCASSNRQGGSGNTIYFGEGSWLTVV.

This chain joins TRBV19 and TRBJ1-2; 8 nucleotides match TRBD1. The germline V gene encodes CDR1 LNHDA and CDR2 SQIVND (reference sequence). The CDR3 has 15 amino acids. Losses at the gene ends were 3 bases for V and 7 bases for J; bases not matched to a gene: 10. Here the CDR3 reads CASSIDGQGALGYTF. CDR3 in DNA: TGTGCCAGTAGTATTGACGGTCAGGGGGCGCTTGGCTACACCTTC. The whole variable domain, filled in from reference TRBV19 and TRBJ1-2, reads DGGITQSPKYLFRKEGQNVTLSCEQNLNHDAMYWYRQDPGQGLRLIYYSQIVNDFQKGDIAEGYSVSREKKESFPLTVTSAQKNPTAFYLCASSIDGQGALGYTFGSGTRLTVV.

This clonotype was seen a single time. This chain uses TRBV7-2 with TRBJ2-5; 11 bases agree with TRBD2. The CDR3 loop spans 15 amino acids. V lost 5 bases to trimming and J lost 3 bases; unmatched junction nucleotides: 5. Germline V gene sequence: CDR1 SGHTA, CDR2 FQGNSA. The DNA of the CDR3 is TGTGCCAGCAGCCCGGGACTAGCGGTTAAAGAGACCCAGTACTTC. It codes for CASSPGLAVKETQYF.